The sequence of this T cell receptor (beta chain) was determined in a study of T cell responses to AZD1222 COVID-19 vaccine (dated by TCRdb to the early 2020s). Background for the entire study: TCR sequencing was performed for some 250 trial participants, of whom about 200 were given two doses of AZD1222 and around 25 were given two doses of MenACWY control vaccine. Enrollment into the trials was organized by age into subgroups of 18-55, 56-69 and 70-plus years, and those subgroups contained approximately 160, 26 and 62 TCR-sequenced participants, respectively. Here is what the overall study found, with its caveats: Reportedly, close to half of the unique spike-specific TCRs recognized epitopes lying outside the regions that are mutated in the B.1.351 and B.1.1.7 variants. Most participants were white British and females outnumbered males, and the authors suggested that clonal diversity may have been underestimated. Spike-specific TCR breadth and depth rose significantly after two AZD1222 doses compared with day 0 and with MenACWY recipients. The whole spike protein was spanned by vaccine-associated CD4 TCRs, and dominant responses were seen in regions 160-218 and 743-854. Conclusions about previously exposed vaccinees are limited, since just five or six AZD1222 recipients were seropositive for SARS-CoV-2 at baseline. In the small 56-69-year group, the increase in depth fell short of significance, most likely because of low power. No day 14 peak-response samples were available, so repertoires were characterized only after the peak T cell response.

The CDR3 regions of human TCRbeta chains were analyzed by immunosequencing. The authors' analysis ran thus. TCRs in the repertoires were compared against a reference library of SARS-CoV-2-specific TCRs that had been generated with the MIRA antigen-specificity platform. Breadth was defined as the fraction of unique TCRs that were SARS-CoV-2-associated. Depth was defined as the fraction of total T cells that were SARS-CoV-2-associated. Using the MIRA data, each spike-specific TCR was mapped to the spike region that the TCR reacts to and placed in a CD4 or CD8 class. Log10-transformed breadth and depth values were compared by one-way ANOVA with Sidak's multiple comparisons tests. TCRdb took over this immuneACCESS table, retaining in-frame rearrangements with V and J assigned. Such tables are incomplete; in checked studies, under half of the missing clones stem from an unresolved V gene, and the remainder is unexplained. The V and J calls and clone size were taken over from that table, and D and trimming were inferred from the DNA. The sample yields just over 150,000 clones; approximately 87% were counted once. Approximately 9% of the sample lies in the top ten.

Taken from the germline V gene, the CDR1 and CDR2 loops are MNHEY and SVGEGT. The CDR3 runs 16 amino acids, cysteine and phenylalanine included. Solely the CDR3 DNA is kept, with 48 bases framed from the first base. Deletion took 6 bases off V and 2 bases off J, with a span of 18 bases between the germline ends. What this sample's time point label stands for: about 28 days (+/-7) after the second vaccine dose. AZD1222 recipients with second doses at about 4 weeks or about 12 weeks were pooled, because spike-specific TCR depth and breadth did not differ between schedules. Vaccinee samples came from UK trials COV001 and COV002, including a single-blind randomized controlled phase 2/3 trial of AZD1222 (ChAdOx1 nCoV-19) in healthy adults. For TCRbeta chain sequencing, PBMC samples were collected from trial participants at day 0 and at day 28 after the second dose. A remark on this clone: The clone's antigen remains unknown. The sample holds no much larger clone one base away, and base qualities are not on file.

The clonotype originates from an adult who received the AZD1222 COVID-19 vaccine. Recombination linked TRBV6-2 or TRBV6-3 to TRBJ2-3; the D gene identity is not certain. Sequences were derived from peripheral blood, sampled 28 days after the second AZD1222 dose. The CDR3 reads CASSSPSRRATDTQYF. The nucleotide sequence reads TGTGCCAGCAGCTCCCCAAGCCGTAGGGCCACAGATACGCAGTATTTT.